A single sample is the source of the 12 T cell receptor beta chains below, sequenced in a study of identical twins (dated by TCRdb to the mid-2010s). Library creation used 5' RACE. The sequencer listed for this sample is Illumina HiSeq 2000. TCRdb reprocessing: public reads trimmed at Q25 with fastp, clones called with MiXCR, in-frame beta chains kept. When rows share a CDR3 protein, they turn into one entry using the most common DNA and genes. The sample records about 730,000 distinct CDR3 sequences, 21% of which are singletons. Of the sample, around 4.5% is held by the ten largest clones. In addition, the sample was reused for a study of T cells expressing NK-cell markers.

The sample was PBMCs. These receptors originate from a woman between 18 and 29 years old in good health.

This clonotype came up many times. The chain joins TRBV5-1 to TRBJ2-2; D gene unclear. Per germline, CDR1 SGHRS and CDR2 YFSETQ. V lost 1 base, J lost 1 base, and 8 bases lay in between. The CDR3 totals 15 residues. The DNA for the CDR3 is TGCGCCAGCAGCTTGACAGAATTGAACACCGGGGAGCTGTTTTTT. It codes for CASSLTELNTGELFF. Using reference TRBV5-1 and TRBJ2-2 for the parts outside the CDR3, the full variable domain is KAGVTQTPRYLIKTRGQQVTLSCSPISGHRSVSWYQQTPGQGLQFLFEYFSETQRNKGNFPGRFSGRQFSNSRSEMNVSTLELGDSALYLCASSLTELNTGELFFGEGSRLTVL.

This clonotype was counted only a few times. The chain couples TRBV7-9 to TRBJ2-1; D may be TRBD1 or TRBD2 (5 bases each). CDR1 SEHNR and CDR2 FQNEAQ come from the germline V gene (reference sequence). The CDR3 runs 15 residues. V lost 5 bases and J lost 3, with 14 bases in between. The CDR3 here is CASSETGRFYNEQFF. DNA of the CDR3: TGTGCCAGCAGCGAAACGGGACGCTTCTACAATGAGCAGTTCTTC.

This clonotype has only a few counts. This chain uses TRBV27 with TRBJ1-6; a weak D match, TRBD1 (5 bases). Trimming cost V 5 bases and J 0 bases, with 17 bases left between them. Germline values: CDR1 MNHEY, CDR2 SMNVEV (reference sequence). There are 18 residues in the CDR3. The CDR3 spells CASSAATDPSSYNSPLHF. CDR3 DNA sequence: TGTGCCAGCAGTGCTGCGACAGATCCGAGCTCCTATAATTCACCCCTCCACTTT.

This clonotype was detected only a few times. The genes are TRBV12-3 or TRBV12-4 and TRBJ2-2; D is unclear. The germline V and J ends were trimmed by 6 bases and 6 bases, with 17 bases remaining between them. The CDR3 has 15 amino acids. The CDR3 DNA sequence: TGTGCCAGCAGCCTAAATTTCGGAAGTTCCGGGGAGCTGTTTTTT. Its protein product is CASSLNFGSSGELFF.

This chain joins TRBV7-6 and TRBJ2-5, with D uncertain. V lost 4 bases and J 3 bases, leaving 9 bases between the germline ends. The CDR3 covers 13 residues. From germline, CDR1 is SGHVS and CDR2 FNYEAQ. The CDR3 loop reads CASSYDVEETQYF. CDR3 nucleotides: TGTGCCAGCAGCTACGATGTAGAAGAGACCCAGTACTTC.

This clonotype was seen only a few times. One junction end disagrees with the germline gene, perhaps due to a read error. The V and J genes are TRBV7-2 and TRBJ1-3; weak D call: TRBD1 (6 bases). The CDR3 has 16 residues. Germline values: CDR1 SGHTA, CDR2 FQGNSA. CDR3 amino acids: CATSKGGAMFGNTIYF. The CDR3 DNA sequence: TGTGCCACCAGCAAAGGGGGGGCAATGTTTGGAAACACCATATATTTT.

In nucleotides, the CDR3 is TGCAGTGCTAGAAATGGGGGTCCGAACACCGGGGAGCTGTTTTTT. This encodes CSARNGGPNTGELFF. The chain has TRBV20-1 and TRBJ2-2; D might be TRBD1 or TRBD2, each matching 5 bases. Trimming cost V 2 bases and J 0 bases, with 10 bases left between them. Germline V gene data show CDR1 as DFQATT and CDR2 as SNEGSKA (reference sequence). The CDR3 sequence is 15 residues long.

This clonotype was recorded a few times. J is TRBJ1-2 and V is TRBV20-1; TRBD1 is a possible D gene (5 bases). With 5 bases removed from V and 5 bases from J, the gap between germline ends came to 12 bases. Germline loops: CDR1 DFQATT, CDR2 SNEGSKA (reference sequence). This CDR3 comprises 12 residues. This chain's CDR3 is CSAPRGDYGYTF. CDR3 DNA sequence: TGCAGTGCTCCCCGGGGGGATTATGGCTACACCTTC.

A few counts support this clonotype. This sequence joins TRBV5-1 and TRBJ2-7, with a tentative D call TRBD1 (6 bases). The CDR3 runs to 17 residues. Germline CDR1 and CDR2: SGHRS and YFSETQ. Deletions cut 0 bases from V and 7 bases from J, with 23 bases between. CDR3 bases: TGCGCCAGCAGCTTGGGGGTGACAGGTTATCAACAACGAGAGCAGTACTTC. Translating gives CASSLGVTGYQQREQYF.

Ten or more counts support this clonotype. This chain joins TRBV7-9 and TRBJ2-1, with D possibly called TRBD1 or TRBD2 (5 bases each). The CDR3 is made up of 17 amino acids. Trimming shortened V by 5 bases and J by 0 bases, and 17 bases separated the two germline ends. CDR1 is SEHNR, CDR2 FQNEAQ, per germline (reference sequence). CDR3 sequence reads: CASSPAQGASSYNEQFF. The CDR3 DNA follows: TGTGCCAGCAGCCCCGCCCAGGGAGCGAGCTCCTACAATGAGCAGTTCTTC.

Ten or more counts support this clonotype. CDR3 protein: CASSPRTGGNTEAFF. The DNA of the CDR3 is TGTGCCAGCAGCCCTCGGACAGGTGGAAACACTGAAGCTTTCTTT. V is TRBV9 and J is TRBJ1-1, with TRBD1 identical over 7 bases. Trimming at V came to 4 bases and at J to 2 bases, leaving 8 bases not matched to a gene. Germline-derived CDR1 and CDR2 are SGDLS and YYNGEE. This CDR3 contains 15 residues.

The V call is TRBV7-9, the J call TRBJ2-3; D is perhaps TRBD1 (5 bases). The germline V gene has CDR1 SEHNR and CDR2 FQNEAQ (reference sequence). This CDR3 spans 15 amino acids. V shed 3 bases and J shed 2 bases, with 12 bases lying between them. CDR3 loop: CASSFHRPITDTQYF. In nucleotides, the CDR3 is TGTGCCAGCAGCTTTCACAGGCCCATCACAGATACGCAGTATTTT.